Sequencing of this T cell receptor beta chain was carried out in a study of beta chain features in type 1 diabetes. The investigators reverse transcribed all of the isolated RNA, so they sequenced expressed TCRB transcripts. Some clones are missing from TCRdb's copy, which holds only in-frame ones; the method was immunoSEQ multiplex PCR. The sample has a few hundred thousand clones, about 16% seen once. CDR3 size: 13 residues. Trimming removed 8 bases from V and 4 bases from J; junction bases left unmatched: 8. The V gene's germline CDR1 is SQVTM and CDR2 ANQGSEA. This rearrangement joins TRBV29-1 to TRBJ1-5; 7 nucleotides align to TRBD1. The source of this sequence is a woman aged 18-35 years in good health. Sequenced input: naive CD4+ T cells from blood. The CDR3 bases are TGCAGCACGACGACAGGGCCTAATCAGCCCCAGCATTTT. Translating it yields CSTTTGPNQPQHF.